Shown below are 31 T cell receptor beta chains from a single sample sequenced in a study of response to subunit inactivated influenza vaccine. Each CDR3 protein is one row after TCRdb ran MiXCR on the RT-PCR reads. The sample has 280,000 or so distinct CDR3 sequences; about a fifth are singletons. The starting material was PBMCs from blood, obtained less than 22 months after vaccination. The receptors here all came from a man aged 50 to 75 who received an inactivated influenza vaccine.

This clonotype has a handful of counts. The gene calls are TRBV7-2 and TRBJ1-1; 7 nucleotides agree with TRBD1. Germline CDR1 reads SGHTA; CDR2 reads FQGNSA. V gave up 4 bases and J gave up 0 bases; unmatched junction bases: 2. The CDR3 covers 14 residues. This CDR3 reads CASSWGQLNTEAFF. CDR3 in DNA: TGTGCCAGCAGCTGGGGACAGCTGAACACTGAAGCTTTCTTT.

The chain combines TRBV27 with TRBJ2-7; TRBD2 matches at 11 bases. CDR1 and CDR2 from the germline V gene are MNHEY and SMNVEV (reference sequence). J was trimmed by 3 bases and V by 3 bases; bases with no gene match: 4. The CDR3 sequence is 15 residues long. CDR3 amino acids: CASSFVSGRGYEQYF. The CDR3 nucleotides read TGTGCCAGCAGTTTCGTTAGCGGGAGGGGCTACGAGCAGTACTTC.

This chain connects TRBV19 to TRBJ1-2, with 11 bases lining up with TRBD1. V shed 5 bases, J shed 12 bases, and the junction held 5 bases outside the gene matches. Looked up from germline, CDR1 is LNHDA and CDR2 is SQIVND (reference sequence). This CDR3 is built from 12 residues. CDR3 bases: TGTGCCAGTAGTTGGACAGGGGGCCTGAACACCTTC. It codes for CASSWTGGLNTF.

The J gene is TRBJ2-7, the V gene TRBV7-2, with D perhaps TRBD1 (6 bases). CDR1 is SGHTA, CDR2 FQGNSA, per germline. CDR3 size: 13 residues. Trimming removed 5 bases at V and 3 bases at J, with 11 bases between. The CDR3 DNA is TGTGCCAGCAGCCGCACCAGGGGCTACGAGCAGTACTTC. This sequence encodes CASSRTRGYEQYF.

Note on this clonotype: The CDR3 carries no conserved terminal phenylalanine or tryptophan, so it likely arises from a read error. The V and J genes are TRBV6-5 and TRBJ2-3; 11 bases are a match to TRBD2. After removal of 2 bases from V and 1 base from J, the junction contained 8 bases not matched to a gene. The length of the CDR3 is 18 residues. CDR1 and CDR2 (germline): MNHEY, SVGAGI. DNA of the CDR3: TGTGCCAGCAGTTACACTAGCGGGAGCTGGGACCGCACAGATACGCAGTATTCT. Translated: CASSYTSGSWDRTDTQYS.

This clonotype was found many times. CDR3 loop: CASSVELDREAFF. The CDR3 DNA reads TGTGCCAGCAGCGTAGAGTTAGACAGAGAAGCTTTCTTT. The chain uses TRBV9 and TRBJ1-1; tentative D call: TRBD1 (5 bases). Per germline, CDR1 SGDLS and CDR2 YYNGEE. Trimming took off 0 bases at V and 8 bases at J, with 11 bases between the two ends. This CDR3 has 13 residues.

This clonotype was seen a few times. The rearrangement joins TRBV12-3 or TRBV12-4 to TRBJ2-3; 9 bases line up with TRBD2. CDR3 length: 16 amino acids. The V segment lost 3 bases and the J segment 0 bases; nucleotides outside the gene matches: 4. The CDR3 sequence is CASSLASGTSTDTQYF. The CDR3 nucleotides are TGTGCCAGCAGTTTGGCTAGCGGGACCAGCACAGATACGCAGTATTTT.

V and J are TRBV5-4 and TRBJ1-2, with D possibly being TRBD1 (5 bases). The germline CDR1 and CDR2 sequences are SGHNT and YYREEE (reference sequence). Trimming left V 3 bases short and J 6 bases short, with 18 bases between. CDR3 size: 15 residues. The CDR3 here is CASSYAGLNYDGYTF. DNA for the CDR3: TGTGCCAGCAGCTACGCGGGACTTAATTATGATGGCTACACCTTC.

This clonotype was found many times. This chain links TRBV20-1 with TRBJ1-5; D is uncertain. Deletions cut 3 bases from V and 2 bases from J, with 11 bases between. Per the germline V gene, CDR1 is DFQATT and CDR2 is SNEGSKA (reference sequence). The CDR3 loop spans 14 amino acids. The CDR3: CSARRGGGNQPQHF. The DNA of the CDR3 is TGCAGTGCTAGGAGAGGAGGCGGCAATCAGCCCCAGCATTTT.

This clonotype was counted only a few times. The V call is TRBV7-8, the J call TRBJ2-3, with TRBD2 matching over 11 bases. Losses at the gene ends were 2 bases for V and 0 bases for J; bases not matched to a gene: 7. Germline CDR1 is SGHVS and CDR2 is FQNEAQ. The CDR3 has 18 amino acids. For the CDR3, the DNA is TGTGCCAGCAGCTTACGCCTAGCGGGGGGCATTAGCACAGATACGCAGTATTTT. It specifies CASSLRLAGGISTDTQYF.

The V gene is TRBV5-6, the J gene TRBJ2-1, with 10 bases identical to TRBD2. The trim removed 4 bases at V and 2 bases at J, leaving 3 bases unmatched. The CDR3 runs 15 residues. CDR1 and CDR2 (germline): SGHDT, YYEEEE. The CDR3 nucleotides are TGTGCCAGCAGCGGCCTAGCGGGAGCCTACAATGAGCAGTTCTTC. Protein sequence: CASSGLAGAYNEQFF.

V gene TRBV11-2 combines with J gene TRBJ1-6, with TRBD1 matching over 8 bases. This CDR3 region has 18 residues. In germline, CDR1 is SGHAT, CDR2 FQNNGV. Losses at the gene ends were 4 bases for V and 0 bases for J; bases not matched to a gene: 8. The CDR3 nucleotides read TGTGCCAGCAGCTCGACAGGGGACCTGAGCTCCTATAATTCACCCCTCCACTTT. Its protein product is CASSSTGDLSSYNSPLHF.

This clonotype was seen more than once but under ten times. The CDR3 nucleotides read TGTGCCAGCAGCCTTTCGCACGGCGAGACCCAGTACTTC. As protein: CASSLSHGETQYF. This chain uses TRBV28 with TRBJ2-5; D call uncertain. Germline CDR1 and CDR2: MDHEN and SYDVKM. Trimming removed 6 bases from V and 5 bases from J, with 13 bases in between. This CDR3 contains 13 residues.

Notes on this clonotype: An end of the junction differs from the germline gene, which may be a read error. The chain links TRBV9 to TRBJ1-1; no clear D. The CDR3 extends over 13 amino acids. The germline gives CDR1 SGDLS, CDR2 YYNGEE. The CDR3 region is CVSSSEAGTEAFF. For the CDR3, the DNA is TGTGTCAGCAGCTCAGAGGCGGGGACTGAAGCTTTCTTT.

This clonotype was seen only a few times. This sequence joins TRBV6-2 or TRBV6-3 and TRBJ1-1, with D perhaps matching TRBD1 (6 bases). Trimming stripped 6 bases from V and 4 bases from J, with 12 bases between. This CDR3 has 13 amino acids. Germline-derived CDR1 and CDR2 are MNHEY and SVGEGT. CDR3 nucleotides: TGTGCCAGCAGACGAACAGGGACCACTGAAGCTTTCTTT. It encodes CASRRTGTTEAFF.

This clonotype has a handful of counts. The chain links TRBV12-3 or TRBV12-4 to TRBJ2-5; possible D gene TRBD1, 6 bases. There are 13 residues in the CDR3. V shed 6 bases and J shed 2 bases, with 10 bases lying between them. The CDR3 loop reads CASRPTGQETQYF. The CDR3 DNA is TGTGCCAGCAGACCGACAGGTCAAGAGACCCAGTACTTC.

This clonotype was seen ten or more times. The chain uses TRBV12-3 or TRBV12-4 and TRBJ1-4; no reliable D call. This CDR3 has 12 residues. V was pared by 3 bases and J by 7 bases, with 6 bases between. CDR3 sequence (DNA): TGTGCCAGCAGTTTTAACGGTGAAAAACTGTTTTTT. It specifies CASSFNGEKLFF.

This clonotype was counted ten times or more. The chain links TRBV7-8 to TRBJ1-2; D is undetermined. CDR3 length: 14 residues. V was shortened by 1 base and J by 4 bases, with 10 bases between the two germline ends. CDR1 SGHVS and CDR2 FQNEAQ come from the germline V gene. The CDR3: CASSLVKGGYGYTF. Here the CDR3 DNA reads TGTGCCAGCAGCTTAGTAAAAGGAGGCTATGGCTACACCTTC.

This clonotype was observed at least ten times. V gene TRBV15 combines with J gene TRBJ1-1; D unresolved. The CDR3 runs to 14 residues. The V end was cut by 0 bases, the J end by 5 bases, with 10 bases between. CDR1 LNHNV and CDR2 YYDKDF come from the germline V gene (reference sequence). CDR3 protein: CATSRDWGNTEAFF. CDR3 in DNA: TGTGCCACCAGCAGAGATTGGGGAAATACTGAAGCTTTCTTT.

V and J are TRBV5-5 and TRBJ1-5; a possible D gene is TRBD1 (6 bases). The CDR3 is 15 amino acids. Germline lookup yields CDR1 SGHKS and CDR2 YYEKEE (reference sequence). V dropped 7 bases and J dropped 7 bases, with 21 bases sitting between them. CDR3 region: CASDPRPGAGQPQHF. In DNA, the CDR3 is TGTGCCAGCGACCCCAGACCAGGGGCAGGCCAGCCCCAGCATTTT.

This clonotype showed up just a few times. The rearrangement links TRBV5-4 to TRBJ1-2, with D possibly being TRBD1 (6 bases). V was clipped by 2 bases and J by 0 bases, with 11 bases between them. The CDR3 contains 15 residues. Per germline, CDR1 SGHNT and CDR2 YYREEE (reference sequence). The CDR3 spells CASSFSTGPNYGYTF. The CDR3 DNA reads as TGTGCCAGCAGCTTCTCCACAGGGCCTAACTATGGCTACACCTTC.

The genes are TRBV25-1 and TRBJ2-4; the D gene is possibly TRBD2 (6 bases). Deletions cut 6 bases from V and 10 bases from J, with 10 bases between. There are 11 residues in the CDR3. CDR1 and CDR2 from the germline V gene are MGHDK and SYGVNS. The CDR3 sequence is CASRLGGIQYF. The CDR3, as DNA: TGTGCCAGCAGATTGGGGGGAATTCAGTACTTC. The complete variable domain, with remaining parts taken from reference TRBV25-1 and TRBJ2-4, reads EADIYQTPRYLVIGTGKKITLECSQTMGHDKMYWYQQDPGMELHLIHYSYGVNSTEKGDLSSESTVSRIRTEHFPLTLESARPSHTSQYLCASRLGGIQYFGAGTRLSVL.

This clonotype came up a few times. This rearrangement joins TRBV27 to TRBJ1-5; D is unresolved. The germline CDR1 and CDR2 sequences are MNHEY and SMNVEV (reference sequence). Trimming left V 5 bases short and J 3 bases short, with 17 bases between. The CDR3 loop spans 16 amino acids. The CDR3 loop reads CASSRRGKGDNQPQHF. The CDR3 bases are TGTGCCAGCAGTAGACGGGGAAAGGGTGACAATCAGCCCCAGCATTTT.

A word on this clonotype: The junction does not match germline at one end; this may be a read error. The CDR3 region has the DNA TGTACCAGCAGTGTGGTGGCCCCGGATACGCAGTATTTT. Translation gives CTSSVVAPDTQYF. The chain is built from TRBV6-4 and TRBJ2-3; no clear D gene. Germline V gives CDR1 MRHNA, CDR2 SNTAGT. The CDR3 totals 13 residues.

The table lists this clonotype with a few counts. J is TRBJ1-5 and V is TRBV7-2, with D maybe TRBD1 (6 bases). Germline assignment: CDR1 SGHTA and CDR2 FQGNSA. Trimming shortened V by 0 bases and J by 4 bases, and 13 bases separated the two germline ends. The CDR3 extends over 16 amino acids. CDR3 DNA: TGTGCCAGCAGCTTAGCAGGGGTTGGGACAAATCAGCCCCAGCATTTT. It specifies CASSLAGVGTNQPQHF. Using reference TRBV7-2 and TRBJ1-5 for the parts outside the CDR3, the full variable domain is GAGVSQSPSNKVTEKGKDVELRCDPISGHTALYWYRQSLGQGLEFLIYFQGNSAPDKSGLPSDRFSAERTGGSVSTLTIQRTQQEDSAVYLCASSLAGVGTNQPQHFGDGTRLSIL.

V is TRBV5-4 and J is TRBJ2-7, with D perhaps TRBD1 (5 bases). Germline lookup yields CDR1 SGHNT and CDR2 YYREEE (reference sequence). The CDR3 contains 15 residues. V gave up 5 bases and J gave up 0 bases, with 15 bases separating them. This CDR3 reads CASRPGQLSSYEQYF. The CDR3 DNA follows: TGTGCCAGCAGGCCCGGACAATTGAGCTCCTACGAGCAGTACTTC. The entire variable domain, with the rest obtained from reference TRBV5-4 and TRBJ2-7, is as follows: ETGVTQSPTHLIKTRGQQVTLRCSSQSGHNTVSWYQQALGQGPQFIFQYYREEENGRGNFPPRFSGLQFPNYSSELNVNALELDDSALYLCASRPGQLSSYEQYFGPGTRLTVT.

This clonotype was observed a few times. CDR3 sequence reads: CASSLEHQETQYF. Written as DNA, the CDR3 is TGTGCCAGCAGCTTGGAGCATCAAGAGACCCAGTACTTC. V and J are TRBV5-6 and TRBJ2-5; D is unclear. Germline V lookup: CDR1 SGHDT, CDR2 YYEEEE. The CDR3 length is 13 residues. V was shortened by 0 bases and J by 2 bases, with 5 bases between the two germline ends.

V is TRBV14 and J is TRBJ2-3; D is unclear. CDR1 and CDR2 from the germline V gene are SGHDN and FVKESK. V shed 5 bases and J shed 2 bases, with 11 bases lying between them. The CDR3 is 14 amino acids. In nucleotides, the CDR3 is TGTGCCAGCAGCAAAGTTGTCCCCACAGATACGCAGTATTTT. Translation gives CASSKVVPTDTQYF. Looking up the rest from reference TRBV14 and TRBJ2-3 gives the full variable domain: EAGVTQFPSHSVIEKGQTVTLRCDPISGHDNLYWYRRVMGKEIKFLLHFVKESKQDESGMPNNRFLAERTGGTYSTLKVQPAELEDSGVYFCASSKVVPTDTQYFGPGTRLTVL.

A few counts support this clonotype. V gene TRBV19 combines with J gene TRBJ1-5, with D perhaps matching TRBD1 (6 bases). The CDR3 runs 17 residues. V lost 3 bases to trimming and J lost 4 bases, with 19 bases between them. Germline V gives CDR1 LNHDA, CDR2 SQIVND (reference sequence). The DNA for the CDR3 is TGTGCCAGTAGTATTGGGACACCCAACCTGGGGAATCAGCCCCAGCATTTT. Translating it yields CASSIGTPNLGNQPQHF.

This clonotype occurred a few times. This chain connects TRBV4-2 to TRBJ1-2; 10 bases are shared with TRBD1. The CDR3 has 16 amino acids. The V gene end was trimmed by 0 bases and the J gene end by 2 bases; junction bases not matched to a gene: 3. Germline values: CDR1 LGHNA, CDR2 YNFKEQ. This chain's CDR3 is CASSQDGTGVNYGYTF. CDR3 nucleotide sequence: TGTGCCAGCAGCCAAGATGGGACAGGGGTAAACTATGGCTACACCTTC.

The rearrangement links TRBV6-1 to TRBJ1-3, with D uncertain. The CDR3 is 10 amino acids. The V and J ends lost 8 bases and 6 bases respectively, with 5 bases between them. The germline V gene has CDR1 MNHNS and CDR2 SASEGT. The CDR3 spells CASRLNTIYF. CDR3 nucleotides: TGTGCCAGCCGGCTAAACACCATATATTTT.